The next 30 T cell receptor beta chains were all read from a single sample in a study of OX40 agonist ivuxolimab in advanced cancers. Libraries came from the immunoSEQ multiplex PCR assay. In its TCRdb copy, this immuneACCESS table keeps in-frame sequences only and misses some clones. Where compared with another copy, unresolved V genes explain less than half of these, and the others have no known cause. In all, the sample holds approximately 63,000 clones, and 70% to 80% of those were seen once. The top ten hold under 13% of the sample. The sequenced sample was CD4+ or CD8+ T cells sorted from blood, obtained in a trial of the OX40 agonist ivuxolimab. Receptor source: an adult with an advanced solid tumor such as melanoma, head and neck, liver or kidney cancer.

The chain joins TRBV9 to TRBJ1-1; TRBD1 aligns across 8 bases. The CDR3 is 14 residues long. Germline values: CDR1 SGDLS, CDR2 YYNGEE. With 3 bases clipped from V and 2 bases from J, the junction kept 3 bases outside the gene matches. The chain's CDR3 is CASSEGTGNTEAFF. The CDR3, as DNA: TGTGCCAGCAGCGAGGGGACAGGCAACACTGAAGCTTTCTTT.

This chain joins TRBV5-6 and TRBJ2-7; weak D call: TRBD2 (5 bases). Germline V lookup: CDR1 SGHDT, CDR2 YYEEEE. The CDR3 totals 15 residues. Between the trimmed V and J ends, which lost 4 bases and 1 base, there was a span of 15 bases. The CDR3 loop is CASSPEPSRSYEQYF. DNA for the CDR3: TGTGCCAGCAGCCCGGAGCCTAGCAGGTCCTACGAGCAGTACTTC.

This clone is large by share. V is TRBV10-3 and J is TRBJ2-5; 8 bases map to TRBD1. The CDR3 has 15 residues. V dropped 4 bases and J dropped 5; count of bases not matched to a gene: 9. CDR1 and CDR2 (germline): ENHRY, SYGVKD. For the CDR3, the DNA is TGTGCCATCAGTGCCGGGACAGGTCAGTGGGAGACCCAGTACTTC. This gives the protein CAISAGTGQWETQYF.

This clone turned up a few times. Germline and junction disagree at one end, which may indicate a read error. The chain uses TRBV7-8 and TRBJ1-1, with 9 bases that match TRBD1. CDR1 is SGHVS, CDR2 FQNEAQ, per germline. CDR3 length: 12 residues. Here the CDR3 reads CASSETDRGYIF. CDR3 coding DNA: TGTGCCAGCAGCGAGACGGACAGGGGATACATATTT. Complete variable domain (other parts from reference TRBV7-8 and TRBJ1-1): GAGVSQSPRYKVAKRGQDVALRCDPISGHVSLFWYQQALGQGPEFLTYFQNEAQLDKSGLPSDRFFAERPEGSVSTLKIQRTQQEDSAVYLCASSETDRGYIFGQGTRLTVV.

V usage is TRBV11-2 and J usage is TRBJ2-7; 8 nucleotides line up with TRBD2. J was trimmed by 6 bases and V by 1 base; bases with no gene match: 5. This CDR3 spans 14 amino acids. Germline CDR1 reads SGHAT; CDR2 reads FQNNGV. This chain's CDR3 is CASSLGGLVLEQYF. In DNA form, the CDR3 reads TGTGCCAGCAGCTTAGGGGGACTAGTCCTCGAGCAGTACTTC. The complete variable domain, with remaining parts taken from reference TRBV11-2 and TRBJ2-7, reads EAGVAQSPRYKIIEKRQSVAFWCNPISGHATLYWYQQILGQGPKLLIQFQNNGVVDDSQLPKDRFSAERLKGVDSTLKIQPAKLEDSAVYLCASSLGGLVLEQYFGPGTRLTVT.

In this sample, this clone turned up a few times. The chain couples TRBV6-1 to TRBJ1-2; D is uncertain. The CDR3 sequence is 13 residues long. V lost 2 bases and J 4 bases, leaving 8 bases between the germline ends. The germline CDR1 and CDR2 sequences are MNHNS and SASEGT. CDR3 protein: CASSESGGYGYTF. The CDR3 DNA sequence: TGTGCCAGCAGTGAATCGGGAGGCTATGGCTACACCTTC.

The rearrangement joins TRBV2 to TRBJ2-3; D may be TRBD1 or TRBD2 (6 bases each). This CDR3 spans 15 amino acids. The V gene's germline CDR1 is SNHLY and CDR2 FYNNEI. Trimming shortened V by 2 bases and J by 5 bases, and 14 bases separated the two germline ends. The CDR3 here is CASSEIGRGGDTQYF. As DNA, the CDR3 is TGTGCCAGCAGTGAAATCGGGAGAGGGGGAGATACGCAGTATTTT.

The CDR3 DNA reads as TGCGCCAGCAGCCAAGTTCGCGACCGAGCTAATGAAAAACTGTTTTTT. Its translation: CASSQVRDRANEKLFF. The chain is built from TRBV4-1 and TRBJ1-4; D call uncertain. V gave up 1 base and J gave up 3 bases, with 12 bases separating them. CDR1 is MGHRA, CDR2 YSYEKL, per germline. The CDR3 spans 16 residues.

The rearrangement uses TRBV7-9 and TRBJ2-7, with 8 bases matching TRBD1. Germline assignment: CDR1 SEHNR and CDR2 FQNEAQ (reference sequence). The CDR3 is 12 amino acids. Trimming took 8 bases from V and 4 from J; bases not matched to a gene: 4. The chain's CDR3 is CASEGTGYEQYF. CDR3 nucleotides: TGTGCCAGCGAGGGGACAGGATACGAGCAGTACTTC. The full variable domain, its missing parts supplied by reference TRBV7-9 and TRBJ2-7, is DTGVSQNPRHKITKRGQNVTFRCDPISEHNRLYWYRQTLGQGPEFLTYFQNEAQLEKSRLLSDRFSAERPKGSFSTLEIQRTEQGDSAMYLCASEGTGYEQYFGPGTRLTVT.

The chain joins TRBV11-2 to TRBJ2-1; TRBD2 aligns across 8 bases. With V trimmed by 2 bases and J by 9 bases, 6 bases remained unmatched. Per germline, CDR1 SGHAT and CDR2 FQNNGV. This CDR3 has 14 amino acids. CDR3 DNA: TGTGCCAGCAGCTTACAAGCGGGAGTCACTGAGCAGTTCTTC. It translates to CASSLQAGVTEQFF.

The DNA of the CDR3 is TGTGCCAGCAGCCCCAAACCACTTATGGACAGAATGAACACTGAAGCTTTCTTT. The encoded protein is CASSPKPLMDRMNTEAFF. This chain joins TRBV7-9 and TRBJ1-1; possible D gene TRBD1, 6 bases. Germline lookup yields CDR1 SEHNR and CDR2 FQNEAQ (reference sequence). This CDR3 has 18 amino acids. V lost 5 bases and J lost 0, with 22 bases in between.

The rearrangement links TRBV6-1 to TRBJ1-5, with D unclear. In germline, CDR1 is MNHNS, CDR2 SASEGT. V was pared by 6 bases and J by 4 bases, with 10 bases between. The CDR3 has 13 amino acids. CDR3 nucleotides: TGTGCCAGCAGAGAGGGAGTTAATCAGCCCCAGCATTTT. Encoded protein: CASREGVNQPQHF.

V usage is TRBV11-3 and J usage is TRBJ2-1, with TRBD2 matching 7 bases. The CDR3 consists of 12 residues. Germline V gene lookup returns CDR1 SGHNT and CDR2 YENEEA. Germline trimming cut 1 base from V and 9 bases from J; bases unmatched to any gene: 0. The CDR3 nucleotides are TGTGCCAGCAGCTTAGGCGGGGGTGAGCAGTTCTTC. This encodes CASSLGGGEQFF. The variable domain in full, with the rest retrieved from reference TRBV11-3 and TRBJ2-1, is EAGVVQSPRYKIIEKKQPVAFWCNPISGHNTLYWYLQNLGQGPELLIRYENEEAVDDSQLPKDRFSAERLKGVDSTLKIQPAELGDSAVYLCASSLGGGEQFFGPGTRLTVL.

The rearrangement links TRBV11-2 to TRBJ2-7; 12 bases agree with TRBD2. The CDR3 length is 15 residues. The trim removed 5 bases at V and 7 bases at J, leaving 9 bases unmatched. Germline CDR1 and CDR2: SGHAT and FQNNGV. The DNA of the CDR3 is TGTGCCAGCAGCCTGATCAGACTAGCGGGAGAGGAGCAGTACTTC. Its protein is CASSLIRLAGEEQYF.

V usage is TRBV7-9 and J usage is TRBJ1-5; D call uncertain. CDR1 and CDR2 from the germline V gene are SEHNR and FQNEAQ (reference sequence). The V and J ends lost 0 bases and 2 bases respectively, with 11 bases between them. The CDR3 runs to 16 residues. Here the CDR3 DNA reads TGTGCCAGCAGCTTAGCGCTGGGAGCTGGCAATCAGCCCCAGCATTTT. Its translation is CASSLALGAGNQPQHF. The full variable domain, completed using reference TRBV7-9 and TRBJ1-5, is DTGVSQNPRHKITKRGQNVTFRCDPISEHNRLYWYRQTLGQGPEFLTYFQNEAQLEKSRLLSDRFSAERPKGSFSTLEIQRTEQGDSAMYLCASSLALGAGNQPQHFGDGTRLSIL.

The chain carries TRBV23-1 and TRBJ2-5; D ambiguous. TRBV23-1 is reported as an ORF; its role is uncertain. The V end lost 5 bases, the J end lost 4 bases, and 11 bases lay between the germline ends. This CDR3 spans 13 amino acids. CDR3 DNA: TGCGCCAGCAGTTCCGACTGGGGAGAGACCCAGTACTTC. It is translated as CASSSDWGETQYF.

This clone has a count of ten or more. This chain connects TRBV27 to TRBJ2-7; TRBD2 matches 8 bases. This CDR3 contains 14 residues. From germline, CDR1 is MNHEY and CDR2 SMNVEV (reference sequence). The V segment lost 2 bases and the J segment 9 bases; nucleotides outside the gene matches: 9. The CDR3 nucleotides are TGTGCCAGCAGTTTAGGTAGCGGGGCCGCGGGGCAGTACTTC. Its protein is CASSLGSGAAGQYF.

The chain uses TRBV9 and TRBJ2-1; TRBD2 matches 14 bases. The V segment lost 4 bases and the J segment 4 bases; nucleotides outside the gene matches: 4. Germline-derived CDR1 and CDR2 are SGDLS and YYNGEE. CDR3 size: 16 residues. The CDR3 spells CASSRGTSGSYNEQFF. As DNA, the CDR3 is TGTGCCAGCAGCAGAGGGACTAGCGGGAGTTACAATGAGCAGTTCTTC.

The chain has TRBV10-3 and TRBJ2-7; 7 bases line up with TRBD1. In germline, CDR1 is ENHRY, CDR2 SYGVKD. The CDR3 runs to 14 residues. With 7 bases clipped from V and 0 bases from J, the junction kept 6 bases outside the gene matches. DNA of the CDR3: TGTGCCATCAATGACAGGGCTAACTCCTACGAGCAGTACTTC. Its protein is CAINDRANSYEQYF.

This rearrangement joins TRBV9 to TRBJ2-3, with 8 bases identical to TRBD2. This CDR3 region has 16 residues. Germline V gene sequence: CDR1 SGDLS, CDR2 YYNGEE. V was clipped by 0 bases and J by 3 bases; unmatched bases: 6. The CDR3 sequence is CASSVGREGRTDTQYF. The CDR3 nucleotides read TGTGCCAGCAGCGTAGGCCGGGAGGGCCGAACAGATACGCAGTATTTT.

The CDR3: CASSSGDISTDTQYF. CDR3 sequence (DNA): TGCGCCAGCAGTTCAGGGGACATAAGCACAGATACGCAGTATTTT. This chain connects TRBV5-1 to TRBJ2-3; the D gene is possibly TRBD1 (6 bases). CDR3 length: 15 residues. Trimming stripped 5 bases from V and 0 bases from J, with 13 bases between. Germline V lookup: CDR1 SGHRS, CDR2 YFSETQ.

The J gene is TRBJ1-1, the V gene TRBV23-1; 8 nucleotides match TRBD1. TRBV23-1 is an ORF, and what it does is uncertain. The CDR3 sequence is 16 residues long. The trim removed 7 bases at V and 0 bases at J, leaving 10 bases unmatched. CDR3 DNA: TGCGCCAGCACTACGGGAGGGGGACAGGTGAACACTGAAGCTTTCTTT. Translating it yields CASTTGGGQVNTEAFF.

The chain couples TRBV28 to TRBJ2-3, with D maybe TRBD2 (6 bases). This CDR3 has 15 amino acids. In germline, CDR1 is MDHEN, CDR2 SYDVKM. The V end lost 2 bases, the J end lost 3 bases, and 12 bases lay between the germline ends. CDR3 sequence: CASSLPGAGTDTQYF. The DNA of the CDR3 is TGTGCCAGCAGTTTACCGGGAGCTGGGACAGATACGCAGTATTTT.

V is TRBV5-1 and J is TRBJ2-1; no clear D gene. V lost 0 bases to trimming and J lost 5 bases, with 6 bases between them. This CDR3 is built from 13 residues. The germline gives CDR1 SGHRS, CDR2 YFSETQ. The CDR3 nucleotides are TGCGCCAGCAGCTTGGTTCTGGACAATGAGCAGTTCTTC. Its translation: CASSLVLDNEQFF.

The rearrangement links TRBV7-9 to TRBJ1-2; TRBD1 is a possible D gene (5 bases). In germline, CDR1 is SEHNR, CDR2 FQNEAQ (reference sequence). This CDR3 has 13 residues. Between the trimmed V and J ends, which lost 1 base and 6 bases, there was a span of 9 bases. The CDR3 loop reads CASSLGGRDGYTF. CDR3 coding DNA: TGTGCCAGCAGCTTAGGGGGCCGGGATGGCTACACCTTC.

The CDR3 coding sequence is TGTGCCAGCAGCCCGGGGCCCGGGGGTACCTACGAGCAGTACTTC. Translating it yields CASSPGPGGTYEQYF. The chain combines TRBV7-9 with TRBJ2-7; D might be TRBD2 (6 bases). The ends were cut back, 5 bases at V and 2 bases at J, with 16 bases in the middle. Germline V gives CDR1 SEHNR, CDR2 FQNEAQ (reference sequence). This CDR3 region has 15 residues.

The table lists this clone with a count of one. This chain joins TRBV4-3 and TRBJ2-6; 9 nucleotides align to TRBD1. Trimming took 1 base from V and 2 from J; bases not matched to a gene: 6. Germline V lookup: CDR1 LGHNA, CDR2 YSLEER. This CDR3 region has 18 residues. The CDR3 protein is CASSQVIQGATGANVLTF. For the CDR3, the DNA is TGCGCCAGCAGCCAAGTGATACAGGGGGCCACTGGGGCCAACGTCCTGACTTTC.

In DNA, the CDR3 is TGTGCCAGCAGTCGGGACAAAACCCACGAGCAGTACTTC. Protein product: CASSRDKTHEQYF. J is TRBJ2-7 and V is TRBV7-6, with a tentative D call TRBD1 (6 bases). The CDR3 has 13 residues. Germline V gives CDR1 SGHVS, CDR2 FNYEAQ. V shed 6 bases and J shed 5 bases, with 14 bases lying between them.

As concerns this clone: In the same sample, other DNA sequences code for this CDR3. The chain uses TRBV7-9 and TRBJ1-4; D is unclear. The V gene lost 4 bases and the J gene lost 8 bases, with 8 bases spanning the gap. This CDR3 has 12 residues. CDR1 is SEHNR and CDR2 is FQNEAQ in the germline V gene (reference sequence). This CDR3 is CASSSGGEKLFF. CDR3 nucleotides: TGTGCCAGCAGCTCGGGTGGCGAAAAACTGTTTTTT.

Notes on this clone: This CDR3 is also generated by other DNA sequences in the sample. This rearrangement joins TRBV19 to TRBJ2-5, with D perhaps matching TRBD1 (6 bases). CDR1 and CDR2 from the germline V gene are LNHDA and SQIVND (reference sequence). The CDR3 sequence is 13 residues long. Trimming took 5 bases from V and 5 from J, leaving 12 bases between them. CDR3 residues: CASSGQIQETQYF. As DNA, the CDR3 is TGTGCCAGTAGTGGACAGATCCAGGAGACCCAGTACTTC.